Reported below is one TCR beta chain. The data were taken from a study of T cell changes during pregnancy in multiple sclerosis. Generated by immunoSEQ multiplex PCR, the TCRdb table keeps only in-frame clones and is missing some. Here the sample spans 75,000 to 90,000 clones, 90% to 95% being singletons. The CDR3 is made up of 18 amino acids. V was pared by 0 bases and J by 0 bases, with 18 bases between. The germline V gene has CDR1 SGDLS and CDR2 YYNGEE. The rearrangement uses TRBV9 and TRBJ1-1; D remains ambiguous. Source: CD4+ T cells from peripheral blood mononuclear cells, taken before pregnancy. The origin of this receptor is a female donor with multiple sclerosis, enrolled in a pregnancy study. The CDR3 loop is CASSVGPQPKALNTEAFF. CDR3 in DNA: TGTGCCAGCAGCGTAGGACCACAGCCGAAGGCTCTGAACACTGAAGCTTTCTTT. Filled out from reference TRBV9 and TRBJ1-1, the complete variable domain reads DSGVTQTPKHLITATGQRVTLRCSPRSGDLSVYWYQQSLDQGLQFLIQYYNGEERAKGNILERFSAQQFPDLHSELNLSSLELGDSALYFCASSVGPQPKALNTEAFFGQGTRLTVV.